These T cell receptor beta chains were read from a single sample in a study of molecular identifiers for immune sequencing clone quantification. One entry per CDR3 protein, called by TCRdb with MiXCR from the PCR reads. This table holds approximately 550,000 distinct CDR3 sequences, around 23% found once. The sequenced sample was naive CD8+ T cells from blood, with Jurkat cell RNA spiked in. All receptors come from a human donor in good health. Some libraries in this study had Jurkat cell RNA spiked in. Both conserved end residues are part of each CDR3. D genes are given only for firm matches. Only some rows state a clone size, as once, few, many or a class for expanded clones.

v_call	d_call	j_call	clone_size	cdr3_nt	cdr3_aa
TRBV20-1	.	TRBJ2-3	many	TGCAGTGCTAGAGATTCCCCAGGAGCCTTCACAGATACGCAGTATTTT	CSARDSPGAFTDTQYF
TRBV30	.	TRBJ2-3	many	TGTGCCTGGAGTGCCGGGACAACTAGCACAGATACGCAGTATTTT	CAWSAGTTSTDTQYF
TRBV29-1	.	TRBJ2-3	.	TGCAGCGCAGGGACAAGGGGCCCCACAGATACGCAATATTTT	CSAGTRGPTDTQYF
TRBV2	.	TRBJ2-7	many	TGTGCCAGCAGAGCCCAGGTCCACGAGCAGTACTTC	CASRAQVHEQYF
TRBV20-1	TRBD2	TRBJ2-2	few	TGCAGTGCTGAGCGGGAGTTTAACACCGGGGAGCTGTTTTTT	CSAEREFNTGELFF
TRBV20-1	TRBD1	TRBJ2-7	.	TGCAGTGCTAGAGACGGAAGACAGGGTGTCTACGAGCAGTACTTC	CSARDGRQGVYEQYF
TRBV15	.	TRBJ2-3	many	TGTGCCACCAGCAGAGATCCCCAGGGGCAGTATTTT	CATSRDPQGQYF
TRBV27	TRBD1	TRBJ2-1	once	TGTGCCAGCAGTTTAAACAGGGGGGCGGGTGAGCAGTTCTTC	CASSLNRGAGEQFF
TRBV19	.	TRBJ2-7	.	TGTGCCAGTAGTATGGGGTCGGGGACCTACGAGCAGTACTTC	CASSMGSGTYEQYF
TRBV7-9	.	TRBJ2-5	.	TGTGCCAGCAGTTCCCGGGGGGCCGGGGAGACCCAGTACTTC	CASSSRGAGETQYF
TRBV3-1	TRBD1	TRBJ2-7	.	TGTGCCAGCAGCCAAGGCCCCGGACAGGGGGAATACTACGAGCAGTACTTC	CASSQGPGQGEYYEQYF
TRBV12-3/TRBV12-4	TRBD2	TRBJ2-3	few	TGTGCCAGCAGTTTAGATTCGCGGGAGTTGGCAGATACGCAGTATTTT	CASSLDSRELADTQYF
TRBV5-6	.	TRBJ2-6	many	TGTGCCAGCAGCTTTGCCTCTGGGGCCAACGTCCTGACTTTC	CASSFASGANVLTF
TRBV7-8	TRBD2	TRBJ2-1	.	TGTGCCAGCAGCTTTCCGAGCGGGGGGCCGAGCTCCTACAATGAGCAGTTCTTC	CASSFPSGGPSSYNEQFF
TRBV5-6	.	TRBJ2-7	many	TGTGCCAGCAGCTTGGACAGGGCCTACGAGCAGTACTTC	CASSLDRAYEQYF
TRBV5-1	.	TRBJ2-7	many	TGCGCCAGCAGCTTGGCCGTGCTCTACGAGCAGTACTTC	CASSLAVLYEQYF
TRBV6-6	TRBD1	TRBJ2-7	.	TGTGCCAGCAGTTACCGGACAGGGTTCTCCTACGAGCAGTACTTC	CASSYRTGFSYEQYF